The present T cell receptor (beta chain) was sequenced within a study of blood T cell repertoires in COVID-19. Overall study context: Acute and convalescent COVID-19 specimens originated in the United States, Italy and Spain. PBMCs, B-cell-depleted T cells, or T cells were the source of the cDNA or gDNA that made up the material.

This CDR3 has 16 residues. CDR1 LGHNA and CDR2 YNFKEQ come from the germline V gene. V lost 2 bases to trimming and J lost 2 bases, with 16 bases between them. Only a few counts were recorded for this clone. Original processing methods: Reference gene primer amplification gave estimated nucleated cell counts. Sequencing used immunoSEQ multiplex PCR; TCRdb keeps in-frame clones, though not all of them. Clone size and V and J calls were adopted from that table, with D and trimming inferred from the DNA. The data show 90,000 to 150,000 clones, around 77% seen once. The source material was peripheral blood. The V and J genes are TRBV4-2 and TRBJ2-7; TRBD1 is a possible D gene (6 bases). The receptor's source is a human donor in a cohort sampled during active COVID-19. This chain's CDR3 is CASSQQLRDTAYEQYF. For the CDR3, the DNA is TGTGCCAGCAGCCAACAACTTCGGGACACCGCCTACGAGCAGTACTTC.